This T cell receptor (beta chain) was profiled in a study of graft-versus-host responses after intestinal transplantation. Study in general: Recipients underwent multivisceral, liver-intestinal, or isolated intestinal transplants.

Measured with immunoSEQ multiplex PCR; TCRdb has only the in-frame clones, and not every one. The table shows more than 50,000 clones, with under 95% occurring only once. Germline V lookup: CDR1 MDHEN, CDR2 SYDVKM. The CDR3 is 20 residues long. J lost 0 bases, V lost 5 bases, and 19 bases had no gene match. The rearrangement uses TRBV28 and TRBJ1-3, with 7 bases lining up with TRBD1. The sequencing here drew on PBMCs, taken about 120 days after intestinal transplantation. The origin of this receptor is a human patient who received an intestinal transplant, so some T cells may come from the graft donor. CDR3 sequence: CASSPTPGLGQLFSGNTIYF. The DNA of the CDR3 is TGTGCCAGCAGTCCGACACCTGGGTTGGGACAGCTATTCTCTGGAAACACCATATATTTT.